The 8 T cell receptor beta chains in this list originate from one sample, sequenced in a study of shared clonotypes between healthy human individuals. TCRdb's copy holds only in-frame clones and misses some; the assay was immunoSEQ multiplex PCR. The sample consists of some 2,000,000 clones, almost 96% of them appearing once. Sequencing was done on a sample of naive CD4+ T cells sorted from blood. Subset here: CD45RA+ positively selected. The receptors were sampled from a man younger than 35 in good health.

The chain carries TRBV6-6 and TRBJ1-6; D unresolved. The length of the CDR3 is 13 residues. The V gene lost 10 bases and the J gene lost 0 bases, with 7 bases spanning the gap. Germline V CDR1 and CDR2: MNHNY, SVGAGI (reference sequence). CDR3 sequence: CATESSYNSPLHF. CDR3 in DNA: TGTGCCACCGAGAGCTCCTATAATTCACCCCTCCACTTT.

The rearrangement uses TRBV5-5 and TRBJ2-7; no clear D. Germline V lookup: CDR1 SGHKS, CDR2 YYEKEE (reference sequence). The length of the CDR3 is 13 residues. Trimming removed 3 bases from V and 4 bases from J, with 11 bases in between. CDR3 protein: CASSSNFLYEQYF. The CDR3 coding sequence is TGTGCCAGCAGCTCCAACTTTTTGTACGAGCAGTACTTC.

The chain links TRBV29-1 to TRBJ2-7; D might be TRBD1 (6 bases). The CDR3 sequence is 13 residues long. Germline assignment: CDR1 SQVTM and CDR2 ANQGSEA. V was cut by 7 bases and J by 0 bases, with 13 bases left in between. Here the CDR3 reads CSGWDTRSYEQYF. The CDR3 nucleotides are TGCAGCGGCTGGGACACCCGCTCCTACGAGCAGTACTTC.

V gene TRBV10-2 combines with J gene TRBJ1-1, with 9 bases fitting TRBD1. CDR1 and CDR2 from the germline V gene are WSHSY and SAAADI. The V gene end was trimmed by 7 bases and the J gene end by 4 bases; junction bases not matched to a gene: 7. This CDR3 is 14 amino acids long. The DNA for the CDR3 is TGCGCCAGCAAGGGGACAGGGAGGTCCACTGAAGCTTTCTTT. Amino acid sequence: CASKGTGRSTEAFF.

This chain connects TRBV10-3 to TRBJ2-3; 7 bases fit TRBD2. This CDR3 has 15 amino acids. CDR1 and CDR2 from the germline V gene are ENHRY and SYGVKD. V trimming: 6 bases; J trimming: 2 bases; junction bases outside the gene matches: 8. Here the CDR3 DNA reads TGTGCCATCAGCGACAGCGGGGCTCTCACAGATACGCAGTATTTT. This codes for CAISDSGALTDTQYF.

A remark on this clone: The junction departs from germline at one end; a sequencing error may be responsible. V usage is TRBV2 and J usage is TRBJ1-6; possibly TRBD1 for D (6 bases). The germline V gene has CDR1 SNHLY and CDR2 FYNNEI. The CDR3 has 16 residues. CDR3 DNA: TGTGCCAGCAGGGAAGAGGGCAGGGGTGATAATTCACCCCTCCACTTT. This sequence encodes CASREEGRGDNSPLHF.

A remark on this clone: Because the CDR3's place on the DNA is in doubt, the DNA is left out and the CDR3 is given as listed by TCRdb. The chain recombines TRBV6-1 with TRBJ1-5. Looked up from germline, CDR1 is MNHNS and CDR2 is SASEGT. The CDR3 numbers 13 amino acids, ends counted. The CDR3 here is CASILGSNQPQHF.

V gene TRBV18 combines with J gene TRBJ2-7; D might be TRBD2 (6 bases). In germline, CDR1 is KGHSH, CDR2 LQKENI. Trimming removed 6 bases from V and 0 bases from J, with 15 bases in between. This CDR3 is 15 amino acids long. CDR3 residues: CASSSGTGDSYEQYF. CDR3 bases: TGTGCCAGCTCCTCCGGGACGGGGGACTCCTACGAGCAGTACTTC.